The next 7 T cell receptor beta chains were all read from a single sample in a study of T cells in Graves' hyperthyroidism and ophthalmopathy (dated by TCRdb to 2018 to 2020). Libraries were prepared through multiplex PCR. Sequenced using an Illumina HiSeq 2000. The TCR beta CDR3 regions were amplified from the RNA transcripts. For the first round of RT-PCR on the TCR CDR3, the HTBI primer set was used together with the Qiagen OneStep RT-PCR kit. The raw public data were reprocessed by TCRdb itself: fastp quality trimming at Q25, MiXCR clonotype calling, in-frame beta chains only. Each entry merges the rows of one CDR3 protein and shows their most common DNA and genes. This sample comprises about 420,000 distinct CDR3 sequences, about 15% of them detected only once. Approximately 7.5% of the sample belongs to the ten largest clones. The sample consisted of blood. The receptors shown here come from a woman younger than 30 with Graves' hyperthyroidism.

The V gene is TRBV4-1, the J gene TRBJ1-2; 10 positions agree with TRBD1. The length of the CDR3 is 16 residues. Germline values: CDR1 MGHRA, CDR2 YSYEKL. Unmatched junction bases numbered 3, after V lost 0 bases and J lost 2 bases. CDR3 bases: TGCGCCAGCAGCCAAGATTGGGACAGGGGAAACTATGGCTACACCTTC. Residues: CASSQDWDRGNYGYTF.

As for this clonotype: It may be a read error: a sequence one base away is much more abundant. The chain recombines TRBV5-1 with TRBJ1-5; D unclear. CDR1 is SGHRS and CDR2 is YFSETQ in the germline V gene. The length of the CDR3 is 14 residues. The CDR3 sequence is CASSLRLGNQLQHF. In nucleotides, the CDR3 is TGCGCCAGCAGCTTGCGTCTAGGCAATCAGCTCCAGCATTTT.

This clonotype was found many times. V gene TRBV5-1 combines with J gene TRBJ2-3; the D gene is possibly TRBD2 (5 bases). The CDR3 contains 13 residues. Trimming pared 3 bases from V and 5 bases from J, leaving 10 bases between. Germline V gene sequence: CDR1 SGHRS, CDR2 YFSETQ. CDR3 protein: CASSYGSVDTQYF. For the CDR3, the DNA is TGCGCCAGCAGCTATGGGAGTGTAGATACGCAGTATTTT.

In this sample, this clonotype turned up once. CDR3 region: CASSSTGTGAYEQYF. The CDR3 coding sequence is TGTGCCAGCAGTTCTACCGGGACAGGGGCCTACGAGCAGTACTTC. The chain is built from TRBV7-6 and TRBJ2-7, with TRBD1 matching over 10 bases. The CDR3 is 15 amino acids. Germline V lookup: CDR1 SGHVS, CDR2 FNYEAQ. V was clipped by 6 bases and J by 2 bases; unmatched bases: 7.

The chain couples TRBV29-1 to TRBJ2-1, with 9 nucleotides matching TRBD1. The CDR3 has 13 amino acids. J was trimmed by 7 bases and V by 1 base; bases with no gene match: 2. Germline assignment: CDR1 SQVTM and CDR2 ANQGSEA. DNA of the CDR3: TGCAGCGTTGAAGGGGACAGGGTGAATGAGCAGTTCTTC. Protein product: CSVEGDRVNEQFF.

This chain uses TRBV10-3 with TRBJ2-7; TRBD2 matches 7 bases. With 6 bases clipped from V and 0 bases from J, the junction kept 2 bases outside the gene matches. This CDR3 region has 13 residues. CDR1 and CDR2 from the germline V gene are ENHRY and SYGVKD. The CDR3 DNA follows: TGTGCCATCAGGGGCGGGAGCTCCTACGAGCAGTACTTC. This encodes CAIRGGSSYEQYF.

This clonotype was counted ten times or more. The chain carries TRBV24-1 and TRBJ1-2, with D possibly being TRBD1 (5 bases). The CDR3 has 13 residues. CDR1 is KGHDR and CDR2 is SFDVKD in the germline V gene. The ends were cut back, 4 bases at V and 5 bases at J, with 10 bases in the middle. CDR3 nucleotides: TGTGCCACCAGTGAGGGACCTACGTATGGCTACACCTTC. It specifies CATSEGPTYGYTF.